The clone carrying this TCR beta chain was detected only a few times. This sample was included in a study of T-cell reconstitution after alpha-beta-depleted transplantation in children. A library of TCRbeta sequences, prepared with unique molecular identifiers, was generated. From the PCR reads, TCRdb called clonotypes with MiXCR, one entry per CDR3 protein. The sample consists of some 310,000 distinct CDR3 sequences, 23% of them appearing once. Sequencing used PBMCs, mostly from graft donor cells, obtained 180 days after TCRalphabeta/CD19-depleted stem cell transplant. This receptor was identified in a male patient younger than 18 who had a stem cell transplant for acute lymphoblastic leukemia, so the T cells may come from the graft donor.

This CDR3 is CASSQDERGYNEQFF. DNA for the CDR3: TGTGCCAGCAGCCAAGATGAGCGGGGGTACAATGAGCAGTTCTTC. The gene calls are TRBV4-2 and TRBJ2-1; 8 bases align to TRBD2. This CDR3 spans 15 amino acids. Germline V lookup: CDR1 LGHNA, CDR2 YNFKEQ. After removal of 0 bases from V and 4 bases from J, the junction contained 2 bases not matched to a gene.